This paragraph reports one T cell receptor beta chain. The antigen remains undetermined. These data are taken from a study of T cell repertoires in cytomegalovirus infection. TCRdb processed the reads anew with MiXCR; each CDR3 protein has one entry. The data hold about 470,000 distinct CDR3 sequences, with roughly 46% observed a single time. The sample here was cultured PBMCs, taken from culture after CMV antigen stimulation. The TCR sequence derives from a human donor in good health (CMV status not recorded). Some clones in this sample may be carry-over from other donors' samples.

CDR3 loop: CASSLSGQGVGPLHF. CDR3 DNA: TGTGCCAGCAGCTTATCGGGACAGGGAGTAGGCCCCCTCCACTTT. The chain recombines TRBV7-2 with TRBJ1-6; TRBD1 matches 9 bases. This CDR3 is 15 amino acids long. Germline loops: CDR1 SGHTA, CDR2 FQGNSA. J gave up 13 bases and V 2 bases, and 9 bases lay outside the gene matches.